This T cell receptor beta chain was identified during a study of response to subunit inactivated influenza vaccine. The CDR3 sequence is 14 residues long. V was trimmed by 1 base and J by 4 bases, leaving 14 bases between them. Germline CDR1 is DFQATT and CDR2 is SNEGSKA (reference sequence). TCRdb processed the RT-PCR reads anew with MiXCR; each CDR3 protein has one entry. This table has fewer than 550,000 distinct CDR3 sequences, 25% appearing once. This clonotype was detected only once. Sequencing was performed on CD4+ T cells sorted from PBMCs, taken roughly 5 days after vaccination. This TCR was sampled from a man in his forties or fifties who received an inactivated influenza vaccine. The chain links TRBV20-1 to TRBJ2-7; D gene ambiguous. CDR3 nucleotide sequence: TGCAGTGCTAGAGCCCCGCAGGACGGGTACGAGCAGTACTTC. It specifies CSARAPQDGYEQYF.